This T cell receptor beta chain derives from a study of shared clonotypes between healthy human individuals. Notes on the study in general: Specimens sampled were limited to blood, with tissue repertoires likely differing. Sharing across a handful of donors was seen in 5% to 5.5% of naive CD4 clonotypes.

CD8 cells classed as naive were CD45RO-negative and positively selected for CCR7, excluding terminally differentiated effector memory CD45RA+ cells. CDR1 and CDR2 from the germline V gene are PRHDT and FYEKMQ (reference sequence). The CDR3 has 14 amino acids. V was trimmed by 3 bases and J by 1 base, leaving 7 bases between them. Concerning this clone: Its antigen remains unidentified.

Per the original methods: Quality scores were absent from the junction-only immunoSEQ sequences, so filtering differed. Generated by immunoSEQ multiplex PCR, the TCRdb table keeps only in-frame clones and is missing some. V, J and clone size were drawn from that table, and D and trimming were deduced from the DNA. The sample consists of around 700,000 clones, 90% to 95% of them appearing once. This chain joins TRBV13 and TRBJ2-4; TRBD2 might be the D (6 bases). The sequenced sample consisted of naive CD8+ T cells sorted from blood. The clonotype was recovered from a man between 25 and 39 years old in good health. The CDR3 loop is CASSFAGAKNIQYF. CDR3 nucleotide sequence: TGTGCCAGCAGCTTCGCGGGGGCCAAAAACATTCAGTACTTC.